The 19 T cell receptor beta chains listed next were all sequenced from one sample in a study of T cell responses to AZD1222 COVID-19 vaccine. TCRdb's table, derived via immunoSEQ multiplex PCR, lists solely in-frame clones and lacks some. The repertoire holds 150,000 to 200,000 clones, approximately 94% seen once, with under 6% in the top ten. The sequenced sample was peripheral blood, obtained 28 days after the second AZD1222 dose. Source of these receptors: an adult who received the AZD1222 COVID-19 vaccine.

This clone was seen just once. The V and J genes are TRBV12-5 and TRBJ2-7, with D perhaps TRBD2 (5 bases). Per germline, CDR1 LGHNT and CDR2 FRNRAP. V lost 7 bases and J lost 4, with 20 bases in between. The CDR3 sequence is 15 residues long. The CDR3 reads CASALSRGSQYEQYF. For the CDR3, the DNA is TGTGCTAGTGCTCTCTCCCGGGGATCCCAGTACGAGCAGTACTTC.

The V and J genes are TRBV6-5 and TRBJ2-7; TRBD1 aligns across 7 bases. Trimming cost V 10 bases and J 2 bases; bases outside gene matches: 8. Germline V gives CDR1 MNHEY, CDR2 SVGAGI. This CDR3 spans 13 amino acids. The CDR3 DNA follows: TGTGCCACCGAGGGGGCTGCGGCCTACGAGCAGTACTTC. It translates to CATEGAAAYEQYF.

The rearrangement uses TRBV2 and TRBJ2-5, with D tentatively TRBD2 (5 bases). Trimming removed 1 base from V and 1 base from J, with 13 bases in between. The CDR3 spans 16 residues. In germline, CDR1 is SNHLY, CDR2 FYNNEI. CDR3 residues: CASSEVTSGSQETQYF. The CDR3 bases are TGTGCCAGCAGTGAAGTTACGTCGGGAAGCCAAGAGACCCAGTACTTC.

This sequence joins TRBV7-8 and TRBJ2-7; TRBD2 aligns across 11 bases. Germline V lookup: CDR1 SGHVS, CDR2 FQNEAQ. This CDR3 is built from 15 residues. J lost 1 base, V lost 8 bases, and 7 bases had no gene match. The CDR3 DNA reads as TGTGCCAGCGCTTACATAGCGGGAGGGTCCTACGAGCAGTACTTC. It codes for CASAYIAGGSYEQYF.

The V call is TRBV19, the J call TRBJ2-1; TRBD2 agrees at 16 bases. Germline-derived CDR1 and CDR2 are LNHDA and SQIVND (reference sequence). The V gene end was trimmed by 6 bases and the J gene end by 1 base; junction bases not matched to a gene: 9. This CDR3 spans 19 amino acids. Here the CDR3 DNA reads TGTGCCAGTAGATCGGGACTAGCGGGAGGGGGGTTATCCTACAATGAGCAGTTCTTC. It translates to CASRSGLAGGGLSYNEQFF.

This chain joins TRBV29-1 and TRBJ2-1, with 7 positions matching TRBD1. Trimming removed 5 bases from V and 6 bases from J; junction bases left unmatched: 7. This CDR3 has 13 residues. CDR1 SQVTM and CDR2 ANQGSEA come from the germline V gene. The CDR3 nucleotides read TGCAGCGTTTCCCGGACAGGTTCCAATGAGCAGTTCTTC. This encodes CSVSRTGSNEQFF.

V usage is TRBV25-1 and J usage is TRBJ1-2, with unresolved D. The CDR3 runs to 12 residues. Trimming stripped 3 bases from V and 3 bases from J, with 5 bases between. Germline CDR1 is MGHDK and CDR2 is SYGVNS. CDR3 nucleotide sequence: TGTGCCAGCAGTGAGTCAGACTATGGCTACACCTTC. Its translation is CASSESDYGYTF.

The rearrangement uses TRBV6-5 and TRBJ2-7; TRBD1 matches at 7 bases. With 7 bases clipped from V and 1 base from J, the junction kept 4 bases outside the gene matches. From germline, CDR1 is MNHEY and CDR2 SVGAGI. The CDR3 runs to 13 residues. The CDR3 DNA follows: TGTGCCAGCATCGGGACAGCTTCCTACGAGCAGTACTTC. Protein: CASIGTASYEQYF.

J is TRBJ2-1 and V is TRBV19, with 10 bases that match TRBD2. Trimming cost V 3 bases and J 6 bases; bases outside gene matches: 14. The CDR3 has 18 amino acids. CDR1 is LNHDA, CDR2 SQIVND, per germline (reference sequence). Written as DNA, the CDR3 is TGTGCCAGTAGTATCGTACCCTTCTCGACTAGCGGGTTCAATGAGCAGTTCTTC. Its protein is CASSIVPFSTSGFNEQFF.

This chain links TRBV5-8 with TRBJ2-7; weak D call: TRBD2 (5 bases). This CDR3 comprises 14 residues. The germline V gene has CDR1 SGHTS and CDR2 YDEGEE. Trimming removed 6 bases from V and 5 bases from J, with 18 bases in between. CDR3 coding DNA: TGTGCCAGCACCAAGAGGAGGCAGCGACACGAGCAGTACTTC. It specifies CASTKRRQRHEQYF.

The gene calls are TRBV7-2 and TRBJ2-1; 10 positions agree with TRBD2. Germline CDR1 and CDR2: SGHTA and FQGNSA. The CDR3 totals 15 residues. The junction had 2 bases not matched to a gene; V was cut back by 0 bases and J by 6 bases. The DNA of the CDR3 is TGTGCCAGCAGCTTAGCCAGCGGGAGGGCCAATGAGCAGTTCTTC. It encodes CASSLASGRANEQFF.

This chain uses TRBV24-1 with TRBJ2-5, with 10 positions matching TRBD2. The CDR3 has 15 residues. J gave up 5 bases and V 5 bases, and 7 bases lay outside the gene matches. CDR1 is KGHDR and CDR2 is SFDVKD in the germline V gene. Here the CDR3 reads CATSALAGDRETQYF. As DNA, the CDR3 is TGTGCCACCAGTGCCCTAGCGGGGGATAGGGAGACCCAGTACTTC.

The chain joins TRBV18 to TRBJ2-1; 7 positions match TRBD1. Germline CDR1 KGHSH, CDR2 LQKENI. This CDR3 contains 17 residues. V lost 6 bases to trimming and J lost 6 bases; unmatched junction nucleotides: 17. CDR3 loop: CASSLRGGRGIPNEQFF. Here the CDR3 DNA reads TGTGCCAGCTCCCTGCGCGGCGGCAGGGGGATTCCCAATGAGCAGTTCTTC.

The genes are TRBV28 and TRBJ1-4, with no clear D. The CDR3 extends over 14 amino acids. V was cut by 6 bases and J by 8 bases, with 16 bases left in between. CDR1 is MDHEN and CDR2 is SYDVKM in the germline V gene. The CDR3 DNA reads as TGTGCCAGCAGCCAATCGCCCCAGGAGGAAAAACTGTTTTTT. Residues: CASSQSPQEEKLFF.

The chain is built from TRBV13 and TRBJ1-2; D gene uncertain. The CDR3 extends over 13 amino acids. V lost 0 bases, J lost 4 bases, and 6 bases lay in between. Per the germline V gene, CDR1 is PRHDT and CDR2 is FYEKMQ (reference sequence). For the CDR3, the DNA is TGTGCCAGCAGCTTAGGACCGGGCTATGGCTACACCTTC. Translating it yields CASSLGPGYGYTF.

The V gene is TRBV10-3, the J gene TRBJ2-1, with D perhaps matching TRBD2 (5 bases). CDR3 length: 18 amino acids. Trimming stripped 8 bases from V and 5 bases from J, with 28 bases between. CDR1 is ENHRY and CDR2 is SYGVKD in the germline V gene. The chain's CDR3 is CAIGLEPGRGGGDNEQFF. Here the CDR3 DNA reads TGTGCCATCGGGCTTGAACCGGGCCGCGGAGGTGGGGACAATGAGCAGTTCTTC.

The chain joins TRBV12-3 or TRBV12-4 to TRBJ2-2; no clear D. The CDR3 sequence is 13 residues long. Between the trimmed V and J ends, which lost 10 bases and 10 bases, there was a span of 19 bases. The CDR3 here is CATRNRAGMELFF. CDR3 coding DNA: TGTGCCACCCGAAATCGGGCCGGTATGGAGCTGTTTTTT.

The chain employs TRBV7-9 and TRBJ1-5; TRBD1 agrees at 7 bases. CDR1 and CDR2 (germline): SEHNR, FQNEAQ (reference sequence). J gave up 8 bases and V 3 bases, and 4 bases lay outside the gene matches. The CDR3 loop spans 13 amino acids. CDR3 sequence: CASSFDREEPQHF. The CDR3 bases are TGTGCCAGCAGCTTCGACAGGGAGGAGCCCCAGCATTTT.

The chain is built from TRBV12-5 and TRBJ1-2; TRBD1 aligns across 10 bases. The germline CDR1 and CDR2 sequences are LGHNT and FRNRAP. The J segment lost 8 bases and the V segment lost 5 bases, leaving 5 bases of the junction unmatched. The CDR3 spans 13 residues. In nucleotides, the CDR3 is TGTGCTAGTGGTCTGGGACAGGGGCAGGGCTACACCTTC. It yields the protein CASGLGQGQGYTF.